What follows describes a single TCR beta chain. Its matching antigen is unknown. This sample is part of a study of T cell responses to AZD1222 COVID-19 vaccine. Findings of the study overall: The peak T cell response came first, and repertoires were sampled only after it.

The data were produced by immunoSEQ multiplex PCR, yet TCRdb's version contains in-frame clones alone and is incomplete. Of some 120,000 clones listed, approximately 88% were seen once; the top ten hold approximately 30%. V dropped 6 bases and J dropped 3 bases, with 8 bases sitting between them. This CDR3 spans 12 amino acids. The sample consisted of peripheral blood, taken on day 0 of AZD1222 vaccination. The chain uses TRBV12-3 or TRBV12-4 and TRBJ1-1; D might be TRBD1 (6 bases). The clonotype comes from an adult in good health. In DNA form, the CDR3 reads TGTGCCAGCAGGACAGGCCACACTGAAGCTTTCTTT. It translates to CASRTGHTEAFF.